This T cell receptor beta chain came from a study of T-cell memory formation after mild COVID-19. This clonotype was found many times. MiXCR, applied by TCRdb to the 5' RACE reads, yields one record per CDR3 protein. The sample carries 95,000 to 110,000 distinct CDR3 sequences, 13% to 15% recorded once. There are 14 residues in the CDR3. From germline, CDR1 is LGHNA and CDR2 YSLEER. V lost 4 bases and J lost 2, with 10 bases in between. Material: PBMCs or a T cell subset sorted from them (not recorded which). The TCR was taken from a young man who had mild COVID-19 (a few samples of this study predate the infection). Cell type and time point are not known. The gene calls are TRBV4-3 and TRBJ2-3; D may be TRBD1 (6 bases). The CDR3: CASSLGQYTDTQYF. The CDR3 DNA reads TGCGCCAGCAGCCTCGGACAGTACACAGATACGCAGTATTTT.